Presented here are 29 T cell receptor beta chains from one specimen sequenced in a study of cytomegalovirus exposure and HLA in healthy donors. The data were produced by immunoSEQ multiplex PCR, yet TCRdb's version contains in-frame clones alone and is incomplete. The sample contains 200,000 to 300,000 clones, less than 95% of which appear only once. Sequences were obtained from PBMCs. The source is a woman in her 30s in good health and CMV-seronegative.

CDR3 in amino acids: CASSYPGQNYEQYF. The DNA for the CDR3 is TGTGCCAGCAGTTACCCGGGACAGAACTACGAGCAGTACTTC. V usage is TRBV6-5 and J usage is TRBJ2-7; 7 positions match TRBD1. J gave up 3 bases and V 2 bases, and 4 bases lay outside the gene matches. The CDR3 totals 14 residues. In germline, CDR1 is MNHEY, CDR2 SVGAGI.

CDR3 nucleotides: TGTGCCAGCCTTGTCGGTCTAGCGGGAGCCTACGAGCAGTACTTC. As protein: CASLVGLAGAYEQYF. The chain combines TRBV2 with TRBJ2-7, with 10 positions matching TRBD2. Germline trimming cut 8 bases from V and 2 bases from J; bases unmatched to any gene: 9. The V gene's germline CDR1 is SNHLY and CDR2 FYNNEI. The CDR3 extends over 15 amino acids.

The V gene is TRBV11-3, the J gene TRBJ2-5; a possible D gene is TRBD2 (5 bases). This CDR3 has 14 residues. Germline CDR1 and CDR2: SGHNT and YENEEA. Trimming removed 4 bases from V and 5 bases from J, with 14 bases in between. As DNA, the CDR3 is TGTGCCAGCAGCTCAAGAGGGAGTCAGGAGACCCAGTACTTC. It translates to CASSSRGSQETQYF.

The chain couples TRBV5-1 to TRBJ2-5, with D perhaps TRBD2 (6 bases). Trimming took off 0 bases at V and 3 bases at J, with 12 bases between the two ends. Germline lookup yields CDR1 SGHRS and CDR2 YFSETQ. This CDR3 comprises 15 residues. The CDR3: CASSLAIAVEETQYF. The CDR3, as DNA: TGCGCCAGCAGCTTGGCCATAGCGGTTGAAGAGACCCAGTACTTC.

The chain is built from TRBV4-1 and TRBJ1-1, with TRBD1 identical over 9 bases. The germline gives CDR1 MGHRA, CDR2 YSYEKL. The CDR3 is 18 amino acids. The V gene end was trimmed by 0 bases and the J gene end by 10 bases; junction bases not matched to a gene: 18. CDR3 coding DNA: TGCGCCAGCAGCCAAGATGGACCGGGACAGGGATTTACCGTAGGAGCTTTCTTT. Translated: CASSQDGPGQGFTVGAFF.

This rearrangement joins TRBV19 to TRBJ1-5; the D gene is possibly TRBD1 (6 bases). This CDR3 is built from 15 residues. Germline V CDR1 and CDR2: LNHDA, SQIVND (reference sequence). The V and J ends lost 2 bases and 4 bases respectively, with 12 bases between them. The CDR3 loop reads CASSINGGGNQPQHF. CDR3 coding DNA: TGTGCCAGTAGTATAAACGGGGGCGGTAATCAGCCCCAGCATTTT.

Concerning this clone: One end of the junction fails to match germline, which may point to a read error. The rearrangement uses TRBV7-9 and TRBJ2-1, with 8 bases aligning to TRBD1. The germline V gene encodes CDR1 SEHNR and CDR2 FQNEAQ (reference sequence). The CDR3 loop spans 16 amino acids. In DNA, the CDR3 is TGTGCCAGCAGCCTAGCCACAGGGGGCTCCTACAATGAGCAGTTCTTC. Residues: CASSLATGGSYNEQFF.

This sequence joins TRBV5-1 and TRBJ2-3; D uncertain. Trimming removed 1 base at V and 4 bases at J, with 7 bases between. The CDR3 totals 13 residues. The germline CDR1 and CDR2 sequences are SGHRS and YFSETQ. The CDR3 here is CASSLMGADTQYF. As DNA, the CDR3 is TGCGCCAGCAGCTTGATGGGCGCAGATACGCAGTATTTT.

V usage is TRBV27 and J usage is TRBJ2-7; 7 bases line up with TRBD2. V shed 10 bases and J 6 bases; nucleotides not matched to a gene: 9. The CDR3 loop spans 12 amino acids. Germline lookup yields CDR1 MNHEY and CDR2 SMNVEV (reference sequence). As DNA, the CDR3 is TGTGCCACCTTGGTCAGGGAGGGCGAGCAGTACTTC. It encodes CATLVREGEQYF.

The V and J genes are TRBV6-5 and TRBJ2-3; TRBD2 is a possible D gene (6 bases). The CDR3 runs 14 residues. Trimming pared 2 bases from V and 6 bases from J, leaving 12 bases between. CDR1 and CDR2 (germline): MNHEY, SVGAGI. CDR3 nucleotides: TGTGCCAGCAGTTACGGAGGGAGGTTGGATACGCAGTATTTT. This gives the protein CASSYGGRLDTQYF.

This chain connects TRBV5-1 to TRBJ1-5; a weak D match, TRBD1 (6 bases). The CDR3 contains 16 residues. Germline V gives CDR1 SGHRS, CDR2 YFSETQ. Trimming left V 4 bases short and J 1 base short, with 15 bases between. CDR3 sequence: CASSPGGASSNQPQHF. CDR3 coding DNA: TGCGCCAGCAGCCCGGGGGGGGCCTCGAGCAATCAGCCCCAGCATTTT.

This chain links TRBV27 with TRBJ2-1, with D perhaps TRBD1 or TRBD2 (6 bases each). Germline V gene data show CDR1 as MNHEY and CDR2 as SMNVEV (reference sequence). The CDR3 is made up of 15 amino acids. The germline V and J ends were trimmed by 0 bases and 7 bases, with 13 bases remaining between them. The CDR3 nucleotides read TGTGCCAGCAGTTTATCCGGCAGGGGACTTAATGAGCAGTTCTTC. This translates into CASSLSGRGLNEQFF.

The V call is TRBV7-7, the J call TRBJ2-1; the match to TRBD2 covers 8 bases. Germline lookup yields CDR1 SSHAT and CDR2 FNYEAQ (reference sequence). The CDR3 runs 14 residues. After removal of 7 bases from V and 9 bases from J, the junction contained 11 bases not matched to a gene. The CDR3 coding sequence is TGTGCCAGCACTCCGGGACTAGGTATAGGTGAGCAGTTCTTC. Translated: CASTPGLGIGEQFF.

The rearrangement links TRBV6-1 to TRBJ1-3; D remains ambiguous. The CDR3 loop spans 15 amino acids. Trimming took 1 base from V and 0 from J, leaving 7 bases between them. The germline V gene encodes CDR1 MNHNS and CDR2 SASEGT. CDR3 coding DNA: TGTGCCAGCAGTGAAGAGGCCTTCTCTGGAAACACCATATATTTT. It yields the protein CASSEEAFSGNTIYF.

The rearrangement links TRBV27 to TRBJ2-7, with D possibly TRBD1 on 6 matching bases. The CDR3 is 14 residues long. The germline V and J ends were trimmed by 3 bases and 6 bases, with 15 bases remaining between them. In germline, CDR1 is MNHEY, CDR2 SMNVEV (reference sequence). The CDR3 nucleotides are TGTGCCAGCAGTTTTTTCGAACAGGGCGGCGAGCAGTACTTC. It codes for CASSFFEQGGEQYF.

The chain joins TRBV9 to TRBJ1-1; possible D gene TRBD1, 6 bases. This CDR3 has 13 amino acids. The V gene's germline CDR1 is SGDLS and CDR2 YYNGEE. Trimming took 3 bases from V and 4 from J, leaving 10 bases between them. This CDR3 reads CASSAGVATEAFF. The CDR3 nucleotides read TGTGCCAGCAGCGCAGGGGTTGCCACTGAAGCTTTCTTT.

The chain couples TRBV5-1 to TRBJ2-1; 10 bases are shared with TRBD2. With 0 bases clipped from V and 0 bases from J, the junction kept 3 bases outside the gene matches. The CDR3 spans 17 residues. Germline V lookup: CDR1 SGHRS, CDR2 YFSETQ. The CDR3 DNA is TGCGCCAGCAGCTTGGTAGCTAGCGGGAGCTCCTACAATGAGCAGTTCTTC. Its protein product is CASSLVASGSSYNEQFF. Based on the CDR3 plus reference TRBV5-1 and TRBJ2-1, the full variable domain is KAGVTQTPRYLIKTRGQQVTLSCSPISGHRSVSWYQQTPGQGLQFLFEYFSETQRNKGNFPGRFSGRQFSNSRSEMNVSTLELGDSALYLCASSLVASGSSYNEQFFGPGTRLTVL.

V gene TRBV11-3 combines with J gene TRBJ2-3, with D uncertain. In germline, CDR1 is SGHNT, CDR2 YENEEA. The V end lost 4 bases, the J end lost 5 bases, and 19 bases lay between the germline ends. There are 16 residues in the CDR3. The CDR3 DNA is TGTGCCAGCAGCTCACACATAGCCATAGGTGGAGATACGCAGTATTTT. It is translated as CASSSHIAIGGDTQYF. The full variable domain, with the rest looked up from reference TRBV11-3 and TRBJ2-3, is EAGVVQSPRYKIIEKKQPVAFWCNPISGHNTLYWYLQNLGQGPELLIRYENEEAVDDSQLPKDRFSAERLKGVDSTLKIQPAELGDSAVYLCASSSHIAIGGDTQYFGPGTRLTVL.

The chain is built from TRBV14 and TRBJ1-1, with 8 bases lining up with TRBD1. Germline V gene sequence: CDR1 SGHDN, CDR2 FVKESK. This CDR3 region has 16 residues. With 8 bases clipped from V and 0 bases from J, the junction kept 11 bases outside the gene matches. CDR3 coding DNA: TGTGCCAGCGATCGGTACAGGGGGGTCATGAACACTGAAGCTTTCTTT. It is translated as CASDRYRGVMNTEAFF.

The rearrangement uses TRBV18 and TRBJ1-5, with D uncertain. This CDR3 comprises 13 residues. Per the germline V gene, CDR1 is KGHSH and CDR2 is LQKENI. The V and J ends lost 2 bases and 4 bases respectively, with 6 bases between them. The CDR3 loop reads CASSPNTNQPQHF. In DNA form, the CDR3 reads TGTGCCAGCTCACCAAACACTAATCAGCCCCAGCATTTT.

The chain links TRBV28 to TRBJ1-1; D gene uncertain. The V end was cut by 2 bases, the J end by 1 base, with 23 bases between. The CDR3 contains 19 residues. Germline CDR1 MDHEN, CDR2 SYDVKM. CDR3 residues: CASSLILSSRNGWNTEAFF. The CDR3 nucleotides read TGTGCCAGCAGTTTAATCCTCTCTTCCAGGAATGGGTGGAACACTGAAGCTTTCTTT.

The gene calls are TRBV18 and TRBJ1-1; 7 nucleotides match TRBD1. Trimming removed 8 bases from V and 4 bases from J; junction bases left unmatched: 13. The CDR3 sequence is 15 residues long. Germline assignment: CDR1 KGHSH and CDR2 LQKENI. CDR3: CASPGYPGQTTEAFF. CDR3 coding DNA: TGTGCCAGCCCCGGGTACCCGGGACAGACCACTGAAGCTTTCTTT.

The chain has TRBV27 and TRBJ2-7; D is uncertain. Germline lookup yields CDR1 MNHEY and CDR2 SMNVEV (reference sequence). This CDR3 spans 13 amino acids. Trimming removed 8 bases at V and 2 bases at J, with 13 bases between. The CDR3: CASGSGQAYEQYF. In DNA, the CDR3 is TGTGCCAGCGGGTCCGGGCAGGCCTACGAGCAGTACTTC.

This clone was picked up many times. This chain uses TRBV6-4 with TRBJ2-2; D is undetermined. V was cut by 4 bases and J by 1 base, with 4 bases left in between. This CDR3 comprises 13 residues. The germline CDR1 and CDR2 sequences are MRHNA and SNTAGT. CDR3 sequence: CASSAGNTGELFF. DNA for the CDR3: TGTGCCAGCAGTGCAGGGAACACCGGGGAGCTGTTTTTT.

J is TRBJ2-1 and V is TRBV27; D not certain. Germline CDR1 reads MNHEY; CDR2 reads SMNVEV (reference sequence). CDR3 size: 12 residues. V was cut by 5 bases and J by 8 bases, with 10 bases left in between. For the CDR3, the DNA is TGTGCCAGCAGTCCCCCTAGTTATGAGCAGTTCTTC. Translated: CASSPPSYEQFF.

This clone was observed once. This chain links TRBV10-3 with TRBJ2-7; the D is unclear. Trimming cost V 6 bases and J 4 bases, with 16 bases left between them. The CDR3 has 14 amino acids. Looked up from germline, CDR1 is ENHRY and CDR2 is SYGVKD. The CDR3, as DNA: TGTGCCATCAGGACTTCTATTACCGATTACGAGCAGTACTTC. This translates into CAIRTSITDYEQYF.

V usage is TRBV9 and J usage is TRBJ2-1; 14 bases map to TRBD2. This CDR3 region has 18 residues. J gave up 4 bases and V 5 bases, and 11 bases lay outside the gene matches. CDR1 SGDLS and CDR2 YYNGEE come from the germline V gene. CDR3 DNA: TGTGCCAGCAGTGCGGGACTAGCGGGAGTAGGGGCTTACAATGAGCAGTTCTTC. Encoded protein: CASSAGLAGVGAYNEQFF.

This clone was seen once. This chain connects TRBV9 to TRBJ2-2, with TRBD1 identical over 9 bases. The CDR3 is 16 residues long. The V gene end was trimmed by 4 bases and the J gene end by 4 bases; junction bases not matched to a gene: 8. Germline V gives CDR1 SGDLS, CDR2 YYNGEE. The CDR3 coding sequence is TGTGCCAGCAGCCCCTGGGACAGGGCAATCACCGGGGAGCTGTTTTTT. Its protein is CASSPWDRAITGELFF.

CDR3 loop: CASSSRLAGIPDTQYF. The CDR3 DNA reads as TGTGCCAGCAGCTCCCGGTTAGCGGGCATCCCAGATACGCAGTATTTT. V usage is TRBV7-2 and J usage is TRBJ2-3; 7 nucleotides line up with TRBD2. The CDR3 is 16 residues long. CDR1 is SGHTA, CDR2 FQGNSA, per germline. Trimming removed 4 bases from V and 4 bases from J; junction bases left unmatched: 11.